This T cell receptor (beta chain) stems from a study of blood T cell repertoires in COVID-19. Study background: The United States, Italy and Spain supplied acute and convalescent COVID-19 samples. PBMCs, B-cell-depleted T cells, or T cells provided the cDNA or gDNA that made up the material.

Source study methods: The authors estimated nucleated cell counts from reference gene primer amplification. The assay was immunoSEQ multiplex PCR, and TCRdb's table has in-frame clones only and misses some. That table is the source of V, J and clone size, and D and trimming were worked out from the DNA. The data hold 90,000 to 130,000 clones, with about 90% observed a single time. CDR3 length equals 14 residues. The V segment lost 6 bases and the J segment 1 base; nucleotides outside the gene matches: 3. Germline CDR1 and CDR2: MNHEY and SVGAGI. The sample consisted of peripheral blood. The V gene is TRBV6-5, the J gene TRBJ1-5; 7 nucleotides line up with TRBD1. The clonotype originates from a human donor in a cohort sampled during active COVID-19. CDR3 in DNA: TGTGCCAGCAGACCACAGGGGAGCAATCAGCCCCAGCATTTT. Its translation: CASRPQGSNQPQHF.